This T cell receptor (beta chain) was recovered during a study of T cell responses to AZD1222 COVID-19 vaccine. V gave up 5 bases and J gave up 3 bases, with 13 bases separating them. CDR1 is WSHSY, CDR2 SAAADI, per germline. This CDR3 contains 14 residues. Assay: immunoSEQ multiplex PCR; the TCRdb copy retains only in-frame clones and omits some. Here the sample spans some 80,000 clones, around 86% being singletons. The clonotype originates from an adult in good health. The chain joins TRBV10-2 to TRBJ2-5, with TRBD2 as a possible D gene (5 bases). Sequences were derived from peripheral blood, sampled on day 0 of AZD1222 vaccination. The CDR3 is CASSLTSLEETQYF. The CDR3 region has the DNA TGCGCCAGCAGTCTCACTAGTTTGGAAGAGACCCAGTACTTC.